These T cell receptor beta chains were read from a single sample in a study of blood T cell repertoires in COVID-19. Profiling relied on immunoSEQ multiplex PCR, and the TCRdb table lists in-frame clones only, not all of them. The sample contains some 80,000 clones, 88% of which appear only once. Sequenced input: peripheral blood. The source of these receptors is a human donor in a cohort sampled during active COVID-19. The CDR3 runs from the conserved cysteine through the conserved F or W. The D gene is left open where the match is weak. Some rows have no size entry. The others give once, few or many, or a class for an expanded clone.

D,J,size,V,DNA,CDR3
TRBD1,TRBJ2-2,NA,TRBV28,TGTGCCAGCAGACGGACAGGGTCGGACACCGGGGAGCTGTTTTTT,CASRRTGSDTGELFF
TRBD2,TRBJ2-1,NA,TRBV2,TGTGCCAGCAGCGCTACTAGCGCTGGACAGTTCTTC,CASSATSAGQFF
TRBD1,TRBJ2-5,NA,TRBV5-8,TGTGCCAGCAGATTGGGACAGGGTATTCAAGAGACCCAGTACTTC,CASRLGQGIQETQYF
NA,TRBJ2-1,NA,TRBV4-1,TGCGCCAGCAGCCAAGTGGCGGGGGCCCGAGAGCAGTTCTTC,CASSQVAGAREQFF
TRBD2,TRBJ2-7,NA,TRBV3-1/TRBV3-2,TGTGCCAGCAGCCATCGTACTAGCGGGGGTTCCTACGAGCAGTACTTC,CASSHRTSGGSYEQYF
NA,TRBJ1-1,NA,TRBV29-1,TGCAGCGCAGACATGACGAACACTGAAGCTTTCTTT,CSADMTNTEAFF
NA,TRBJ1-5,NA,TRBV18,TGTGCCAGCTCACCAAGGTTGGGGGGTGCGGATCAGCCCCAGCATTTT,CASSPRLGGADQPQHF
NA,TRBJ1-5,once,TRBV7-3,TGTGCCAGCAGCTTGGGACAAAATCAGCCCCAGCATTTT,CASSLGQNQPQHF
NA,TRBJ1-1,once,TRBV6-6,TGTGCCAGCAGTTCGGATCCCCGGGGGGGGACTGAAGCTTTCTTT,CASSSDPRGGTEAFF
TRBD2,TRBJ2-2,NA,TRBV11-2,TGTGCCAGCAGCTTGAGGACTAGCGGGAGCGCCGGGGAGCTGTTTTTT,CASSLRTSGSAGELFF
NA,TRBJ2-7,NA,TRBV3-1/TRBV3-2,TGTGCCAGCAGCCAAGTCAGTAACGAGCAGTACTTC,CASSQVSNEQYF
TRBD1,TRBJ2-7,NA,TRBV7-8,TGTGCCAGCAGCTTAGTCGACAGGGGCTACGAGCAGTACTTC,CASSLVDRGYEQYF
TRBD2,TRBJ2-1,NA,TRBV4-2,TGTGCCAGCAGCCAAGATAGGCGGGGGGGCTACAATGAGCAGTTCTTC,CASSQDRRGGYNEQFF
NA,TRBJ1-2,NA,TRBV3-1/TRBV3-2,TGTGCCAGCAGACACAACTCCGACTCAGGGCATGGCTACACCTTC,CASRHNSDSGHGYTF
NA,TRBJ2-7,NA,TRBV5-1,TGCGCCAGCAGCTCGCAGGATCGGGGAACATACGAGCAGTACTTC,CASSSQDRGTYEQYF
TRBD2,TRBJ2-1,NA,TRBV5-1,TGCGCCAGCAGCTTAGCCTATTCATTGGGGACTAGCGGGAGGACGAGCGAGCAGTTCTTC,CASSLAYSLGTSGRTSEQFF
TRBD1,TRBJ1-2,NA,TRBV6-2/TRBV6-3,TGTGCCAGCAGTTTCCTTGGGACAGGGGATGGCTACACCTTC,CASSFLGTGDGYTF
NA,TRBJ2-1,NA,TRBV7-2,TGTGCCAGCAGCCCCCCCGGGGTGTATGAGCAGTTCTTC,CASSPPGVYEQFF
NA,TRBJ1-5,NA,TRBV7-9,TGTGCCAGCAGTTTCACAGGGTCTCAGCCCCAGCATTTT,CASSFTGSQPQHF
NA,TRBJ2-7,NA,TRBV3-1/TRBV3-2,TGTGCCAGCAGCCAAGGAACAGGGCCCTGGGTCGAGCAGTACTTC,CASSQGTGPWVEQYF